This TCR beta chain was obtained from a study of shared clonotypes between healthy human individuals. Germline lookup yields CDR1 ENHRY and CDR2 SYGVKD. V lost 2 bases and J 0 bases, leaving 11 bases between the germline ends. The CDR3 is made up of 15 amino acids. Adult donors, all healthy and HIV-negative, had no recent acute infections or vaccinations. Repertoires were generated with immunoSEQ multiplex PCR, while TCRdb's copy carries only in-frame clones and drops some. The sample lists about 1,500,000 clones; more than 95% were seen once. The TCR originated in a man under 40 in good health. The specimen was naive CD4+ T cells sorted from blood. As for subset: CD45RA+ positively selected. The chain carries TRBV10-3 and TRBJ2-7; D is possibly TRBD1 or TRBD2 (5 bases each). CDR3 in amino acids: CAISEGTPSSYEQYF. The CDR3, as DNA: TGTGCCATCAGTGAGGGGACGCCCAGCTCCTACGAGCAGTACTTC.